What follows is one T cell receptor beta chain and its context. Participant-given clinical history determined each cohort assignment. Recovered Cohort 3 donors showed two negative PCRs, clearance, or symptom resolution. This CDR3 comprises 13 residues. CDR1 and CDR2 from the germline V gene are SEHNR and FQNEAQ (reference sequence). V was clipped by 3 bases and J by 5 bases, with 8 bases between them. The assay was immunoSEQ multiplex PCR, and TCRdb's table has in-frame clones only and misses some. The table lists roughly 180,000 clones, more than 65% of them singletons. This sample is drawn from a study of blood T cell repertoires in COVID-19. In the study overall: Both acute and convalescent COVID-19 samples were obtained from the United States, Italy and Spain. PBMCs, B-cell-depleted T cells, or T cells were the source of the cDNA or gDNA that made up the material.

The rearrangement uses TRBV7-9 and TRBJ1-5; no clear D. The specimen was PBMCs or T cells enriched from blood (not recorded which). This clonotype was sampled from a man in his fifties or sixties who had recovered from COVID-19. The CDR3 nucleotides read TGTGCCAGCAGCTTGAGGGTATATCAGCCCCAGCATTTT. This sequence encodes CASSLRVYQPQHF.